This entry describes one TCR beta chain. The entry originates in a study of blood T cell repertoires in COVID-19. As for the study in general: Acute and convalescent COVID-19 specimens originated in the United States, Italy and Spain. The cDNA or gDNA used as material had been derived from T cells, B-cell-depleted T cells, or PBMCs.

The V end lost 1 base, the J end lost 2 bases, and 8 bases lay between the germline ends. This CDR3 contains 14 residues. CDR1 and CDR2 (germline): SEHNR, FQNEAQ (reference sequence). Per the study methods: Amplifying reference gene primers gave estimates of nucleated cell counts. Generated by immunoSEQ multiplex PCR, the TCRdb table keeps only in-frame clones and is missing some. V, J and clone size are taken as reported in that table, and D and trimming were inferred from the DNA itself. The sample consists of roughly 230,000 clones, approximately 90% of them appearing once. This receptor was taken from an older man with acute or convalescent COVID-19. This sequence joins TRBV7-9 and TRBJ1-2, with D uncertain. Input material: peripheral blood. The CDR3 loop reads CASSLVAENYGYTF. CDR3 DNA: TGTGCCAGCAGCTTAGTTGCGGAGAACTATGGCTACACCTTC.